This entry lists 21 T cell receptor beta chains sequenced from one sample in a study of cytomegalovirus exposure and HLA in healthy donors. Primers: 60 Vbeta forward and 13 Jbeta reverse. TCRdb's table, derived via immunoSEQ multiplex PCR, lists solely in-frame clones and lacks some. Seen here are roughly 130,000 clones, approximately 79% observed once, and the top ten hold approximately 4.3%. What was sequenced was PBMCs. These receptors all come from a man aged 18 to 35 in good health and CMV-seropositive.

This chain links TRBV30 with TRBJ1-1; TRBD1 is a possible D gene (5 bases). The CDR3 extends over 13 amino acids. V was shortened by 5 bases and J by 4 bases, with 14 bases between the two germline ends. Germline V gives CDR1 GTSNPN, CDR2 SVGIG (reference sequence). DNA of the CDR3: TGTGCCTGGGGAAAGGAGGGGTTCACTGAAGCTTTCTTT. Translating it yields CAWGKEGFTEAFF.

The chain carries TRBV7-9 and TRBJ2-2; a weak D match, TRBD1 (6 bases). The CDR3 has 14 residues. With 3 bases removed from V and 4 bases from J, the gap between germline ends came to 9 bases. Germline-derived CDR1 and CDR2 are SEHNR and FQNEAQ (reference sequence). CDR3 DNA: TGTGCCAGCAGCTTGGACAGCCCCACCGGGGAGCTGTTTTTT. Translated, it gives CASSLDSPTGELFF.

J is TRBJ1-1 and V is TRBV5-1; TRBD1 is a possible D gene (6 bases). Trimming cost V 3 bases and J 1 base, with 10 bases left between them. The CDR3 contains 14 residues. CDR1 is SGHRS, CDR2 YFSETQ, per germline. The CDR3 reads CASSSGVKNTEAFF. The DNA for the CDR3 is TGCGCCAGCAGCTCAGGGGTCAAGAACACTGAAGCTTTCTTT.

The J gene is TRBJ1-2, the V gene TRBV7-2; 8 positions match TRBD1. The trim removed 3 bases at V and 1 base at J, leaving 1 base unmatched. Germline CDR1 reads SGHTA; CDR2 reads FQGNSA. There are 14 residues in the CDR3. The CDR3 reads CASSLGQVNYGYTF. CDR3 nucleotide sequence: TGTGCCAGCAGCTTGGGACAGGTTAACTATGGCTACACCTTC. Supplemented by reference TRBV7-2 and TRBJ1-2, the full variable domain reads GAGVSQSPSNKVTEKGKDVELRCDPISGHTALYWYRQSLGQGLEFLIYFQGNSAPDKSGLPSDRFSAERTGGSVSTLTIQRTQQEDSAVYLCASSLGQVNYGYTFGSGTRLTVV.

This sequence joins TRBV2 and TRBJ2-5; 13 bases are shared with TRBD2. In germline, CDR1 is SNHLY, CDR2 FYNNEI. The CDR3 covers 15 residues. With 5 bases clipped from V and 5 bases from J, the junction kept 5 bases outside the gene matches. CDR3 in amino acids: CASSLRTSGGETQYF. The CDR3 DNA follows: TGTGCCAGCAGTCTAAGGACTAGCGGGGGTGAGACCCAGTACTTC. Complete variable domain (other parts from reference TRBV2 and TRBJ2-5): EPEVTQTPSHQVTQMGQEVILRCVPISNHLYFYWYRQILGQKVEFLVSFYNNEISEKSEIFDDQFSVERPDGSNFTLKIRSTKLEDSAMYFCASSLRTSGGETQYFGPGTRLLVL.

This clone was observed a few times. The rearrangement uses TRBV2 and TRBJ2-3; a weak D match, TRBD2 (6 bases). This CDR3 region has 15 residues. Per germline, CDR1 SNHLY and CDR2 FYNNEI. Trimming stripped 4 bases from V and 1 base from J, with 12 bases between. DNA for the CDR3: TGTGCCAGCAGTGTGAGAGTAGCGGGCACAGATACGCAGTATTTT. It specifies CASSVRVAGTDTQYF.

This clone was picked up a small number of times. The V gene is TRBV4-1, the J gene TRBJ2-1; 10 bases line up with TRBD1. This CDR3 has 17 amino acids. The germline gives CDR1 MGHRA, CDR2 YSYEKL. V was clipped by 0 bases and J by 7 bases; unmatched bases: 9. CDR3 in amino acids: CASSQEPTGGRWNEQFF. The CDR3 coding sequence is TGCGCCAGCAGCCAAGAACCGACAGGGGGCCGATGGAATGAGCAGTTCTTC.

The genes are TRBV7-9 and TRBJ2-4; 10 bases agree with TRBD2. Germline V gene sequence: CDR1 SEHNR, CDR2 FQNEAQ (reference sequence). This CDR3 comprises 14 residues. The V gene end was trimmed by 4 bases and the J gene end by 8 bases; junction bases not matched to a gene: 5. The CDR3 is CASSSIAGGDIQYF. The CDR3 DNA reads as TGTGCCAGCAGCTCGATAGCGGGAGGTGACATTCAGTACTTC.

V usage is TRBV29-1 and J usage is TRBJ1-1, with TRBD1 matching 7 bases. Per the germline V gene, CDR1 is SQVTM and CDR2 is ANQGSEA. This CDR3 has 13 amino acids. The junction had 6 bases not matched to a gene; V was cut back by 7 bases and J by 1 base. The CDR3: CSAGGQWNTEAFF. DNA of the CDR3: TGCAGCGCCGGGGGACAGTGGAACACTGAAGCTTTCTTT.

The CDR3 region is CASSLASAGVETQYF. As DNA, the CDR3 is TGCGCCAGCAGCTTGGCCTCAGCGGGGGTAGAGACCCAGTACTTC. V is TRBV5-1 and J is TRBJ2-5; the match to TRBD2 covers 8 bases. J lost 4 bases, V lost 0 bases, and 5 bases had no gene match. Germline loops: CDR1 SGHRS, CDR2 YFSETQ. The CDR3 has 15 amino acids.

This clone was picked up one time. The rearrangement uses TRBV27 and TRBJ2-1, with a possible D match to TRBD1 (6 bases). This CDR3 comprises 14 residues. CDR1 and CDR2 (germline): MNHEY, SMNVEV (reference sequence). Trimming left V 3 bases short and J 4 bases short, with 10 bases between. The CDR3 sequence: CASSLWQGYNEQFF. Here the CDR3 DNA reads TGTGCCAGCAGTTTGTGGCAGGGGTACAATGAGCAGTTCTTC.

This chain uses TRBV9 with TRBJ2-1; D remains ambiguous. V lost 0 bases and J lost 0, with 10 bases in between. CDR3 length: 16 amino acids. Germline V gives CDR1 SGDLS, CDR2 YYNGEE. CDR3 DNA: TGTGCCAGCAGCGTAGACGGCGGTAGCTCCTACAATGAGCAGTTCTTC. This codes for CASSVDGGSSYNEQFF.

This clone was seen only a few times. This rearrangement joins TRBV5-6 to TRBJ2-1; D is possibly TRBD1 (6 bases). Germline CDR1 is SGHDT and CDR2 is YYEEEE. CDR3 size: 17 residues. V was pared by 3 bases and J by 7 bases, with 23 bases between. The CDR3 loop reads CASSSRQATQWGNEQFF. CDR3 nucleotide sequence: TGTGCCAGCAGCTCACGACAGGCCACCCAGTGGGGGAATGAGCAGTTCTTC.

Comments on this clone: Other nucleotide sequences from this sample produce the same CDR3. The chain has TRBV6-5 and TRBJ1-1; D is undetermined. CDR3 length equals 14 residues. The V gene's germline CDR1 is MNHEY and CDR2 SVGAGI. The germline V and J ends were trimmed by 2 bases and 0 bases, with 7 bases remaining between them. The CDR3 region is CASSYAGMNTEAFF. The CDR3 nucleotides read TGTGCCAGCAGTTACGCTGGCATGAACACTGAAGCTTTCTTT.

The chain has TRBV6-6 and TRBJ1-1; no reliable D call. Trimming shortened V by 4 bases and J by 6 bases, and 12 bases separated the two germline ends. CDR3 length: 13 residues. Germline V CDR1 and CDR2: MNHNY, SVGAGI (reference sequence). CDR3 protein: CASSLRSGSEAFF. The CDR3 DNA reads TGTGCCAGCAGTTTAAGGTCCGGGTCTGAAGCTTTCTTT.

The chain has TRBV6-5 and TRBJ1-2; perhaps TRBD1 as D (6 bases). With 5 bases removed from V and 3 bases from J, the gap between germline ends came to 16 bases. This CDR3 spans 15 amino acids. Germline-derived CDR1 and CDR2 are MNHEY and SVGAGI. The CDR3 here is CASSRIQGAHYGYTF. DNA for the CDR3: TGTGCCAGCAGTCGAATACAGGGAGCCCACTATGGCTACACCTTC.

The chain combines TRBV7-9 with TRBJ2-3, with D unclear. This CDR3 contains 12 residues. V lost 7 bases and J lost 0, with 5 bases in between. Looked up from germline, CDR1 is SEHNR and CDR2 is FQNEAQ (reference sequence). CDR3 region: CASTTSTDTQYF. The CDR3, as DNA: TGTGCCAGCACCACTAGCACAGATACGCAGTATTTT.

The chain uses TRBV28 and TRBJ2-4; D might be TRBD2 (6 bases). V gave up 4 bases and J gave up 0 bases, with 13 bases separating them. Germline V gives CDR1 MDHEN, CDR2 SYDVKM. The CDR3 has 16 amino acids. This CDR3 reads CASSSPGTLAKNIQYF. CDR3 in DNA: TGTGCCAGCAGTTCCCCAGGGACTCTAGCCAAAAACATTCAGTACTTC.

This sequence joins TRBV5-1 and TRBJ1-6; 7 bases are shared with TRBD1. The CDR3 totals 18 residues. The germline gives CDR1 SGHRS, CDR2 YFSETQ. V lost 2 bases to trimming and J lost 1 base; unmatched junction nucleotides: 9. This CDR3 is CASSFGRGEKSYNSPLHF. CDR3 in DNA: TGCGCCAGCAGCTTCGGCAGGGGGGAAAAGTCCTATAATTCACCCCTCCACTTT.

This clone was seen more than once but under ten times. This sequence joins TRBV5-6 and TRBJ1-5; D is possibly TRBD1 (6 bases). The V end was cut by 0 bases, the J end by 2 bases, with 9 bases between. The CDR3 is 15 residues long. Per the germline V gene, CDR1 is SGHDT and CDR2 is YYEEEE. As DNA, the CDR3 is TGTGCCAGCAGCTTGGCGGGGGGCGGCAATCAGCCCCAGCATTTT. As protein: CASSLAGGGNQPQHF.

The chain is built from TRBV7-2 and TRBJ2-3; 11 nucleotides match TRBD1. Per the germline V gene, CDR1 is SGHTA and CDR2 is FQGNSA. The V gene end was trimmed by 5 bases and the J gene end by 2 bases; junction bases not matched to a gene: 9. The CDR3 extends over 17 amino acids. Here the CDR3 DNA reads TGTGCCAGCAGCCCTACCGGGACAGGGGGGTACACAGATACGCAGTATTTT. It is translated as CASSPTGTGGYTDTQYF.